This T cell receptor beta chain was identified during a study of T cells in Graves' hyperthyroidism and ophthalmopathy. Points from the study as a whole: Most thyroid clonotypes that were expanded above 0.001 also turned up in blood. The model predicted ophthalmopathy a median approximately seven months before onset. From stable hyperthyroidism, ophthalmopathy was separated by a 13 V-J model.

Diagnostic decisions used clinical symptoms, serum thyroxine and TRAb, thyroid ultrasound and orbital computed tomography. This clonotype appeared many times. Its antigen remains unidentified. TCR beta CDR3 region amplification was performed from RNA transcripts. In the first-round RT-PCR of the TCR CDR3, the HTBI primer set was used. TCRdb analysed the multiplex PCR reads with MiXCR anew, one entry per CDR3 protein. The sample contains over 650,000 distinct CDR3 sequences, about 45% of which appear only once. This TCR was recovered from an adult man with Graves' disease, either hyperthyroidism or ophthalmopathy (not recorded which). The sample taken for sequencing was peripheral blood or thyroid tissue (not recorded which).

CDR3 in amino acids: CASSPGQGKEKLFF. CDR3 DNA: TGTGCCAGCAGCCCAGGACAGGGCAAGGAAAAACTGTTTTTT. The chain carries TRBV7-6 and TRBJ1-4, with 8 bases aligning to TRBD1. This CDR3 is 14 amino acids long. V gave up 5 bases and J gave up 8 bases; unmatched junction bases: 7. Germline V gene lookup returns CDR1 SGHVS and CDR2 FNYEAQ.